Following are 17 T cell receptor beta chains from one sample sequenced in a study of blood T cell repertoires in COVID-19. TCRdb's copy holds only in-frame clones and misses some; the assay was immunoSEQ multiplex PCR. The sample holds about 500,000 clones, 85% to 90% seen once. What was sequenced was peripheral blood. The receptor set was obtained from a woman aged 45-60 years with COVID-19, enrolled during active disease.

In the case of this clone: In the same sample, other DNA sequences code for this CDR3. The V gene is TRBV27, the J gene TRBJ1-5; maybe TRBD1 (5 bases). CDR1 MNHEY and CDR2 SMNVEV come from the germline V gene (reference sequence). The CDR3 runs to 14 residues. Trimming shortened V by 5 bases and J by 1 base, and 9 bases separated the two germline ends. Here the CDR3 reads CASSRGGSNQPQHF. DNA of the CDR3: TGTGCCAGCAGTCGCGGGGGGAGCAATCAGCCCCAGCATTTT.

The V and J genes are TRBV5-1 and TRBJ2-5; 9 nucleotides line up with TRBD2. Germline CDR1 and CDR2: SGHRS and YFSETQ. V dropped 2 bases and J dropped 5; count of bases not matched to a gene: 7. This CDR3 region has 15 residues. CDR3 DNA sequence: TGCGCCAGCAGCTTCGCGGGGGGGCCTTTGGAGACCCAGTACTTC. It translates to CASSFAGGPLETQYF.

This sequence joins TRBV14 and TRBJ1-2, with a weak D call TRBD1 (6 bases). Germline V gene sequence: CDR1 SGHDN, CDR2 FVKESK. V lost 5 bases to trimming and J lost 5 bases, with 12 bases between them. The CDR3 sequence is 13 residues long. CDR3 in DNA: TGTGCCAGCAGCGGCGACAGGAGGTATGGCTACACCTTC. It translates to CASSGDRRYGYTF.

The rearrangement uses TRBV28 and TRBJ1-5; D uncertain. The CDR3 contains 14 residues. V dropped 10 bases and J dropped 0 bases, with 13 bases sitting between them. CDR1 and CDR2 from the germline V gene are MDHEN and SYDVKM. The DNA for the CDR3 is TGTGCCACTCCCGGGATCAATAGCAATCAGCCCCAGCATTTT. Encoded protein: CATPGINSNQPQHF.

V and J are TRBV19 and TRBJ1-5; 7 bases agree with TRBD1. V trimming: 6 bases; J trimming: 3 bases; junction bases outside the gene matches: 11. CDR1 is LNHDA, CDR2 SQIVND, per germline (reference sequence). The CDR3 contains 16 residues. The CDR3 DNA reads as TGTGCCAGTAGGAAATCCGGGACAGTCCACAATCAGCCCCAGCATTTT. It encodes CASRKSGTVHNQPQHF.

In this sample, this clone turned up a few times. This chain joins TRBV2 and TRBJ2-3, with 12 bases fitting TRBD2. J gave up 7 bases and V 3 bases, and 5 bases lay outside the gene matches. Germline CDR1 and CDR2: SNHLY and FYNNEI. The CDR3 has 15 amino acids. The CDR3 DNA follows: TGTGCCAGCAGTGATGCTCGGACTAGCGGGAATACGCAGTATTTT. It is translated as CASSDARTSGNTQYF.

The V call is TRBV6-1, the J call TRBJ2-5; 13 bases are a match to TRBD2. The germline CDR1 and CDR2 sequences are MNHNS and SASEGT. This CDR3 region has 19 residues. V was pared by 0 bases and J by 5 bases, with 12 bases of the junction left unmatched. The CDR3 is CASSEALGLAGALRETQYF. CDR3 coding DNA: TGTGCCAGCAGTGAAGCTTTAGGACTAGCGGGGGCCCTTAGGGAGACCCAGTACTTC.

The chain couples TRBV10-3 to TRBJ2-3; 10 bases line up with TRBD2. Germline V gene sequence: CDR1 ENHRY, CDR2 SYGVKD. This CDR3 spans 17 amino acids. V lost 4 bases, J lost 0 bases, and 7 bases stayed unmatched. In nucleotides, the CDR3 is TGTGCCATCAGTGGTAGCGGGGGGTCATCTAGCACAGATACGCAGTATTTT. Translated, it gives CAISGSGGSSSTDTQYF.

This clone came up a few times. CDR3 protein: CASRPTGGTLAFF. The CDR3 DNA follows: TGTGCCAGCAGACCCACGGGGGGTACCTTGGCTTTCTTT. V and J are TRBV12-3 or TRBV12-4 and TRBJ1-1; D possibly corresponds to TRBD1 (5 bases). CDR3 length equals 13 residues. Trimming removed 6 bases from V and 11 bases from J, with 19 bases in between.

The chain links TRBV5-1 to TRBJ2-7; the match to TRBD1 covers 7 bases. With 7 bases clipped from V and 2 bases from J, the junction kept 3 bases outside the gene matches. This CDR3 has 12 residues. Germline V gene lookup returns CDR1 SGHRS and CDR2 YFSETQ. This CDR3 is CASGDSPYEQYF. In DNA form, the CDR3 reads TGCGCCAGCGGGGACAGTCCCTACGAGCAGTACTTC.

The rearrangement uses TRBV5-1 and TRBJ2-2; 8 nucleotides line up with TRBD2. The CDR3 consists of 13 residues. Germline V gene lookup returns CDR1 SGHRS and CDR2 YFSETQ. J was trimmed by 3 bases and V by 5 bases; bases with no gene match: 0. DNA for the CDR3: TGCGCCAGCAGGCGGGGGGACACCGGGGAGCTGTTTTTT. It codes for CASRRGDTGELFF.

This clone was seen a single time. Other DNA sequences within the sample encode an identical CDR3. The V call is TRBV12-3 or TRBV12-4, the J call TRBJ2-3; D is undetermined. Between the trimmed V and J ends, which lost 6 bases and 4 bases, there was a span of 5 bases. This CDR3 is 11 amino acids long. The CDR3 DNA is TGTGCCAGCAGCCCTGCAGATACGCAGTATTTT. This gives the protein CASSPADTQYF.

V gene TRBV20-1 combines with J gene TRBJ1-4; no clear D gene. The CDR3 length is 11 residues. The germline CDR1 and CDR2 sequences are DFQATT and SNEGSKA (reference sequence). Here the CDR3 DNA reads TGCAGGGGAGGGATTAACGAAAAACTGTTTTTT. Amino acids: CRGGINEKLFF.

The rearrangement uses TRBV27 and TRBJ2-1, with 8 bases matching TRBD1. Germline V gives CDR1 MNHEY, CDR2 SMNVEV (reference sequence). This CDR3 spans 15 amino acids. J was trimmed by 13 bases and V by 3 bases; bases with no gene match: 14. CDR3 nucleotide sequence: TGTGCCAGCAGTTTCCGGAGTAGGGGACAGGATATACAGTTCTTC. It encodes CASSFRSRGQDIQFF.

The chain joins TRBV7-6 to TRBJ1-5, with D unresolved. V was trimmed by 8 bases and J by 1 base, leaving 15 bases between them. The CDR3 runs 15 residues. Germline V gene lookup returns CDR1 SGHVS and CDR2 FNYEAQ. In nucleotides, the CDR3 is TGTGCCAGCGCCGGAGGTAGTGGAAGCAATCAGCCCCAGCATTTT. Translated: CASAGGSGSNQPQHF.

This sequence joins TRBV11-1 and TRBJ2-1, with D perhaps matching TRBD1 (6 bases). The ends were cut back, 5 bases at V and 6 bases at J, with 14 bases in the middle. This CDR3 comprises 14 residues. Germline V gene data show CDR1 as SGHAT and CDR2 as FQDESV (reference sequence). CDR3 sequence reads: CASSTRGPANEQFF. The CDR3 DNA reads as TGTGCCAGCAGCACCAGGGGTCCCGCCAATGAGCAGTTCTTC.

The rearrangement links TRBV2 to TRBJ1-2; 10 bases match TRBD1. Unmatched junction bases numbered 19, after V lost 8 bases and J lost 4 bases. Germline CDR1 SNHLY, CDR2 FYNNEI. The CDR3 consists of 18 residues. CDR3 nucleotides: TGTGCCAGCCCCGGGACAGGGGATTTATCGGGCTTGAGCTATGGCTACACCTTC. It is translated as CASPGTGDLSGLSYGYTF.